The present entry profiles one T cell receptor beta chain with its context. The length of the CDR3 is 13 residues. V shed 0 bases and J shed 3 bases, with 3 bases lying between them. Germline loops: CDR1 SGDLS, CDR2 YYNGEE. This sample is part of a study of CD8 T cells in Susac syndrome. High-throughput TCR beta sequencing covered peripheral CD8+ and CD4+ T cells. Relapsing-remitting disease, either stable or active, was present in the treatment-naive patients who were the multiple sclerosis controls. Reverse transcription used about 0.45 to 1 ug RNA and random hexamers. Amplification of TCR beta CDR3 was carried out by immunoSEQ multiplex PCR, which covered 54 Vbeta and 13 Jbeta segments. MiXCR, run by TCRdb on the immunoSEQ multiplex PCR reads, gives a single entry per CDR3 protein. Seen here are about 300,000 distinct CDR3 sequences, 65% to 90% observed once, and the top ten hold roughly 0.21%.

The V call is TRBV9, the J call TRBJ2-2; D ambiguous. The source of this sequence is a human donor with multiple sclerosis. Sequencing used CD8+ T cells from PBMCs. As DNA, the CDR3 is TGTGCCAGCAGCGTAGTCGACACCGGGGAGCTGTTTTTT. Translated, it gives CASSVVDTGELFF.